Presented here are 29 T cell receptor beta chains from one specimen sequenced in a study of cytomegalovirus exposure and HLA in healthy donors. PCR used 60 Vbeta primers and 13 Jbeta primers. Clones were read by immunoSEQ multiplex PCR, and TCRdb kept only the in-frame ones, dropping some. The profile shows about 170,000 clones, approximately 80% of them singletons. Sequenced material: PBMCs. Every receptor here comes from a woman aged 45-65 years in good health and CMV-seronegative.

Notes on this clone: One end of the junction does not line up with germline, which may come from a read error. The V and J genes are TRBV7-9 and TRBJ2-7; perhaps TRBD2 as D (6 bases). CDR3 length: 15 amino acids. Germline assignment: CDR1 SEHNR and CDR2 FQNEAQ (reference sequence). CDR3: CSSSPRGRQGEEQYF. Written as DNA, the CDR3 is TGTTCCAGCAGCCCGCGGGGTCGGCAGGGTGAAGAGCAGTACTTC.

In nucleotides, the CDR3 is TGCACCAGCAGCACTCCAGACAGAGACGCCGGGGAGCTGTTTTTT. Translating gives CTSSTPDRDAGELFF. This chain joins TRBV1 and TRBJ2-2; the table gives TRBD1 as D, unverified against the DNA. TRBV1 counts as a pseudogene. The CDR3 is 15 residues long.

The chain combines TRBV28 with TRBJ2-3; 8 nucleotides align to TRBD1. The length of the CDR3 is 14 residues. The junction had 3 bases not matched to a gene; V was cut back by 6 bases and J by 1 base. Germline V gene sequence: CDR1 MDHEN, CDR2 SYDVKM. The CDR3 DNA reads TGTGCCAGCAGCCGGGGACAGGGCACAGATACGCAGTATTTT. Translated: CASSRGQGTDTQYF. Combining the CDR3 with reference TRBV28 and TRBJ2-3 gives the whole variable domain DVKVTQSSRYLVKRTGEKVFLECVQDMDHENMFWYRQDPGLGLRLIYFSYDVKMKEKGDIPEGYSVSREKKERFSLILESASTNQTSMYLCASSRGQGTDTQYFGPGTRLTVL.

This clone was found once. This CDR3 reads CASSRTGSNQPQHF. DNA of the CDR3: TGTGCCAGCAGTCGCACAGGTAGTAATCAGCCCCAGCATTTT. The chain links TRBV27 to TRBJ1-5, with a possible D match to TRBD1 (5 bases). Between the trimmed V and J ends, which lost 5 bases and 4 bases, there was a span of 12 bases. This CDR3 is built from 14 residues. The germline gives CDR1 MNHEY, CDR2 SMNVEV (reference sequence).

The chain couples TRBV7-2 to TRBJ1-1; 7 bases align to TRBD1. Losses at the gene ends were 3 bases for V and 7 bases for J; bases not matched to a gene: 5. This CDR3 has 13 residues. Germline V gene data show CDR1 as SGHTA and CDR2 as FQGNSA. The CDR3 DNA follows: TGTGCCAGCAGCTTCGACAGGGTGGGTGAAGCTTTCTTT. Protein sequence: CASSFDRVGEAFF.

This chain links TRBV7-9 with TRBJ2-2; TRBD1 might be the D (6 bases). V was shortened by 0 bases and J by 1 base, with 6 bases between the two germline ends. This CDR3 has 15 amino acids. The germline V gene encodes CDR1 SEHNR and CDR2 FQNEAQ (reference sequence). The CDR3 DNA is TGTGCCAGCAGCTTAGCCAGGGGGAACACCGGGGAGCTGTTTTTT. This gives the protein CASSLARGNTGELFF.

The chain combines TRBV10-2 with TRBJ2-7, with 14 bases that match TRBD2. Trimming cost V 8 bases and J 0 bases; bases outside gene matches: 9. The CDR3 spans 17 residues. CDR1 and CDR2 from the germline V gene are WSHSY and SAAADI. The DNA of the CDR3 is TGCGCCAGCTCTTTTGGACTAGCGGGGGGAACCTCCTACGAGCAGTACTTC. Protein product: CASSFGLAGGTSYEQYF.

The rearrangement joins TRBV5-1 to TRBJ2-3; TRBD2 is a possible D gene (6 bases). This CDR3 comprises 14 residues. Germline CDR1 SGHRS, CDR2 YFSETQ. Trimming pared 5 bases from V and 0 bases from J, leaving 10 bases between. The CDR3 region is CASRASGSTDTQYF. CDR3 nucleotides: TGCGCCAGCAGGGCGAGCGGGAGCACAGATACGCAGTATTTT.

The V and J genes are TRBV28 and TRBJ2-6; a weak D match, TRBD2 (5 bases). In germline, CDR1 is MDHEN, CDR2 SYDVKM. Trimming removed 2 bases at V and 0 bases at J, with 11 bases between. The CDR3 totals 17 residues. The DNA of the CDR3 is TGTGCCAGCAGTTTAAGTATCGGGGTCTCTGGGGCCAACGTCCTGACTTTC. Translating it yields CASSLSIGVSGANVLTF.

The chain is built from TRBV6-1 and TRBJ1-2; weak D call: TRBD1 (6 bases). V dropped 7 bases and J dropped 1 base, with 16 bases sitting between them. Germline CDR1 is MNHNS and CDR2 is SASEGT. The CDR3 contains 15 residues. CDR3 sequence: CASTHRQESNYGYTF. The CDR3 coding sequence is TGTGCCAGCACCCATAGACAGGAGAGTAACTATGGCTACACCTTC.

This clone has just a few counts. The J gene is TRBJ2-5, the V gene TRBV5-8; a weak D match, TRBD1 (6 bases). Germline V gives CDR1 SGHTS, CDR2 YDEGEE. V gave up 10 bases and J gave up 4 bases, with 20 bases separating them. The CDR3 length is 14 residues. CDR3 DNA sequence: TGTGCCCACGCCCTCTGGCAGGGGCGAGAGACCCAGTACTTC. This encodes CAHALWQGRETQYF.

Here the CDR3 reads CASSSGTGPLNEQFF. For the CDR3, the DNA is TGCGCCAGCAGCTCGGGGACAGGGCCCCTCAATGAGCAGTTCTTC. The chain employs TRBV5-1 and TRBJ2-1; TRBD1 aligns across 9 bases. With V trimmed by 3 bases and J by 6 bases, 7 bases remained unmatched. The CDR3 runs 15 residues. The germline gives CDR1 SGHRS, CDR2 YFSETQ.

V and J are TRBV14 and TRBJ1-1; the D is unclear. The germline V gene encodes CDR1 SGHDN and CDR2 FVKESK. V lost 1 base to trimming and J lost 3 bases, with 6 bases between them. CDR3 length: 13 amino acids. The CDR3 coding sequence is TGTGCCAGCAGCCAAGGAACACACACTGAAGCTTTCTTT. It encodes CASSQGTHTEAFF. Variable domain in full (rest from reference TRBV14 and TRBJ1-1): EAGVTQFPSHSVIEKGQTVTLRCDPISGHDNLYWYRRVMGKEIKFLLHFVKESKQDESGMPNNRFLAERTGGTYSTLKVQPAELEDSGVYFCASSQGTHTEAFFGQGTRLTVV.

CDR3 DNA sequence: TGTGCCAGCAGCGTAGGCGCAGGGCCAGGACCTGGAAACACCATATATTTT. Encoded protein: CASSVGAGPGPGNTIYF. This sequence joins TRBV9 and TRBJ1-3, with D perhaps matching TRBD1 (5 bases). The CDR3 is 17 residues long. The V gene lost 0 bases and the J gene lost 2 bases, with 15 bases spanning the gap. Germline V lookup: CDR1 SGDLS, CDR2 YYNGEE.

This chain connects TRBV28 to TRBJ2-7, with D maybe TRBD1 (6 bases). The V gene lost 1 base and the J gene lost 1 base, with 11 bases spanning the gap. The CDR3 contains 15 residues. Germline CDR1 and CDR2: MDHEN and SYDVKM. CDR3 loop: CASSLSWGPSYEQYF. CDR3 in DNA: TGTGCCAGCAGTTTATCCTGGGGGCCATCCTACGAGCAGTACTTC.

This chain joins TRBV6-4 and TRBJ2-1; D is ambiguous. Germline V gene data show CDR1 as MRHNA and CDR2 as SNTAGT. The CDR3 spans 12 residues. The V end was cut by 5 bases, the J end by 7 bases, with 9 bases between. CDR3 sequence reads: CASSNGENEQFF. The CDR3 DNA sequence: TGTGCCAGCAGTAACGGAGAGAATGAGCAGTTCTTC.

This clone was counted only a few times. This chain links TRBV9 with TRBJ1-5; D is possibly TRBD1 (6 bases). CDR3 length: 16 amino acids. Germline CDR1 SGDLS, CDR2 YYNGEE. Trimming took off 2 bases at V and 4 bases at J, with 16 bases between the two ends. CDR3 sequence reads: CASSVGLGGANQPQHF. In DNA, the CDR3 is TGTGCCAGCAGCGTCGGGTTGGGGGGGGCTAATCAGCCCCAGCATTTT.

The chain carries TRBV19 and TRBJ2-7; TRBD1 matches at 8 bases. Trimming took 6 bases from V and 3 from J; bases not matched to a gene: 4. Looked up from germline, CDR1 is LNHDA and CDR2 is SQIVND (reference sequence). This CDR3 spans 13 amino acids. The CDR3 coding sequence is TGTGCCAGTAGCAGGGACAGGAGCTACGAGCAGTACTTC. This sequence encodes CASSRDRSYEQYF.

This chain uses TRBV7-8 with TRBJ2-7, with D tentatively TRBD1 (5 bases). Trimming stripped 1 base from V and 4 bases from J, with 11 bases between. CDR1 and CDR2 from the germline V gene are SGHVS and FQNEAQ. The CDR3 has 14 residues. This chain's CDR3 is CASSLGRVGYEQYF. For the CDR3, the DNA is TGTGCCAGCAGCTTAGGCAGGGTAGGGTACGAGCAGTACTTC.

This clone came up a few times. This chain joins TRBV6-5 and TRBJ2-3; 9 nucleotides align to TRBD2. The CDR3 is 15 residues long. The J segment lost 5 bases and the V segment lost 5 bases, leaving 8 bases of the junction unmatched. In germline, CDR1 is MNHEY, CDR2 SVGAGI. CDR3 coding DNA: TGTGCCAGCAGTACACTTAGCGGGAGAAGAGATACGCAGTATTTT. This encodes CASSTLSGRRDTQYF.

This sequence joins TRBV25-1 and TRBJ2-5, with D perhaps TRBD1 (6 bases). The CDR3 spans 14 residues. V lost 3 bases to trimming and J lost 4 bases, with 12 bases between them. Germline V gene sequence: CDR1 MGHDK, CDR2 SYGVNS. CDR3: CASSDQGSGETQYF. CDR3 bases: TGTGCCAGCAGTGATCAGGGGAGCGGAGAGACCCAGTACTTC.

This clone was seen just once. CDR3 protein: CATNRGYQETQYF. As DNA, the CDR3 is TGTGCCACTAATCGGGGGTACCAAGAGACCCAGTACTTC. V usage is TRBV2 and J usage is TRBJ2-5; possibly TRBD2 for D (6 bases). Germline V CDR1 and CDR2: SNHLY, FYNNEI. Between the trimmed V and J ends, which lost 10 bases and 0 bases, there was a span of 12 bases. This CDR3 region has 13 residues.

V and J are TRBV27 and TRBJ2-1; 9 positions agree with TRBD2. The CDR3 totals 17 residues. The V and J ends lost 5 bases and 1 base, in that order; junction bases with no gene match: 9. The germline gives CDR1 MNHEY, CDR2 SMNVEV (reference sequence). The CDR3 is CASSPREREDSYNEQFF. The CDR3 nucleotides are TGTGCCAGCAGTCCCCGGGAGCGGGAGGATTCCTACAATGAGCAGTTCTTC.

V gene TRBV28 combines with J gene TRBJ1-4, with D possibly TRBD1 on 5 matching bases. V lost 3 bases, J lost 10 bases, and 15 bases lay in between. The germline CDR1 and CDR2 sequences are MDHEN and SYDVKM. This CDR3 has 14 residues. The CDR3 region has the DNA TGTGCCAGCAGTTTGAAGGGCAGGGATGGAAAACTGTTTTTT. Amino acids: CASSLKGRDGKLFF.

Here the CDR3 DNA reads TGTGCCAGCAGCCCTGGGCTGTATAATTCACCCCTCCACTTT. Translated, it gives CASSPGLYNSPLHF. The V call is TRBV7-2, the J call TRBJ1-6; the D is unclear. CDR1 is SGHTA and CDR2 is FQGNSA in the germline V gene. Trimming removed 5 bases at V and 4 bases at J, with 9 bases between. This CDR3 has 14 residues.

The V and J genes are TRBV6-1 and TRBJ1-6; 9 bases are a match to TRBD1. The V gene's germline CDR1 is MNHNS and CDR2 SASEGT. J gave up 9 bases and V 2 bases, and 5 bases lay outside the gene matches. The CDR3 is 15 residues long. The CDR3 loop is CASSERQGVSSPLHF. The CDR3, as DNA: TGTGCCAGCAGTGAACGACAGGGGGTGAGTTCACCCCTCCACTTT.

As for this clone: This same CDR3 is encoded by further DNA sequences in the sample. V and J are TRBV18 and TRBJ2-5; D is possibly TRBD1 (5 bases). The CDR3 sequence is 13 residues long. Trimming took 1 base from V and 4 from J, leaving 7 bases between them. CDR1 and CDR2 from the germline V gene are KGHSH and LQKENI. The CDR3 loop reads CASSPRRGETQYF. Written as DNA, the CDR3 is TGTGCCAGCTCACCACGTAGGGGAGAGACCCAGTACTTC.

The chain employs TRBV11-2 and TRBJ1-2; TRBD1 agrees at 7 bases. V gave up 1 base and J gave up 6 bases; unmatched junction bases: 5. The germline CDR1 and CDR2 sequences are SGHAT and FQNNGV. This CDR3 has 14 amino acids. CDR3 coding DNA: TGTGCCAGCAGCTTAGCGGGACAGTCAAATGGCTACACCTTC. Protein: CASSLAGQSNGYTF.

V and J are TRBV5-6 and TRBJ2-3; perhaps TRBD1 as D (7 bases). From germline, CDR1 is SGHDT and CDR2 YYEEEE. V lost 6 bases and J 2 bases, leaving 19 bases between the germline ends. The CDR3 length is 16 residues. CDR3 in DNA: TGTGCCAGCACCGAGGCGGGGACAGCTCTCACAGATACGCAGTATTTT. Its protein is CASTEAGTALTDTQYF.